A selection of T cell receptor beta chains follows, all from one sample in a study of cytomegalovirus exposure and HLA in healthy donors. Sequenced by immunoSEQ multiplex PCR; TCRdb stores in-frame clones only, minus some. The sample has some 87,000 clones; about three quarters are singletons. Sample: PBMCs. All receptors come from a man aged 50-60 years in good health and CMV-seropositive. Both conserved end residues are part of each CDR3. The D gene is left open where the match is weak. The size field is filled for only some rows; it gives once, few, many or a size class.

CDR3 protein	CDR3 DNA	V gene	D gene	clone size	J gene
CASRDTGELFF	TGTGCCAGTCGGGACACCGGGGAGCTGTTTTTT	TRBV19	.	.	TRBJ2-2
CASSLRQGNEQYF	TGTGCCAGCAGCCTCAGACAGGGAAACGAGCAGTACTTC	TRBV6-1	TRBD1	once	TRBJ2-7
CASSPGQAINEKLFF	TGCGCCAGCAGCCCCGGACAGGCGATAAATGAAAAACTGTTTTTT	TRBV5-1	TRBD1	.	TRBJ1-4
CASRTPRLDTQYF	TGTGCCAGCAGGACTCCACGGTTGGATACGCAGTATTTT	TRBV28	.	.	TRBJ2-3
CASFRDSFPDTQYF	TGCGCCAGCTTCCGGGACAGTTTCCCAGATACGCAGTATTTT	TRBV5-1	TRBD1	.	TRBJ2-3
CASSTPGTGETQYF	TGTGCCAGCAGCACCCCCGGGACAGGGGAGACCCAGTACTTC	TRBV6-6	TRBD1	once	TRBJ2-5
CASSSGQILRTDTQYF	TGTGCCAGCAGCTCCGGACAGATACTTCGAACAGATACGCAGTATTTT	TRBV5-8	.	.	TRBJ2-3
CASTNTGSSYNEQFF	TGTGCCAGCACCAACACGGGGAGCTCCTACAATGAGCAGTTCTTC	TRBV9	.	.	TRBJ2-1
CASSPAGTGVRALHF	TGTGCCAGCAGCCCGGCCGGGACAGGGGTTCGGGCCCTCCACTTT	TRBV14	TRBD1	few	TRBJ1-6
CASSTGITGEAETQYF	TGTGCCAGCAGTACTGGCATTACAGGGGAGGCAGAGACCCAGTACTTC	TRBV27	.	.	TRBJ2-5
CASSESSGNTIYF	TGTGCCAGCAGTGAGAGCTCGGGAAACACCATATATTTT	TRBV6-4	.	.	TRBJ1-3
CASSELAGGYEQYF	TGTGCCAGCAGTGAACTAGCGGGGGGCTACGAGCAGTACTTC	TRBV2	TRBD2	.	TRBJ2-7
CSVVKGGGYGYTF	TGCAGCGTTGTTAAGGGAGGAGGATATGGCTACACCTTC	TRBV29-1	.	.	TRBJ1-2
CASILGAGYNYGYPF	TGTGCCAGCATTCTGGGGGCCGGTTATAACTATGGCTACCCCTTC	TRBV6-1	.	.	TRBJ1-2
CASSLQGQFSEAFF	TGTGCCAGCAGCTTACAGGGACAATTCTCTGAAGCTTTCTTT	TRBV11-1	.	few	TRBJ1-1
CASSQDLTGQGNYEQYF	TGTGCCAGCAGCCAAGATTTGACAGGTCAGGGGAATTACGAGCAGTACTTC	TRBV4-2	.	.	TRBJ2-7
CASSFSHGSGNTIYF	TGTGCCAGCAGCTTCTCCCACGGTTCTGGAAACACCATATATTTT	TRBV7-2	.	.	TRBJ1-3
CASGLGLAGSTDTQYF	TGTGCTAGTGGTTTGGGACTAGCGGGGTCAACAGATACGCAGTATTTT	TRBV12-5	TRBD2	.	TRBJ2-3
CASMGPTGDTQYF	TGCGCCAGCATGGGCCCCACCGGAGATACGCAGTATTTT	TRBV5-1	.	.	TRBJ2-3
CASSLGGPKNIQYF	TGCGCCAGCAGCTTGGGAGGGCCCAAAAACATTCAGTACTTC	TRBV5-1	.	.	TRBJ2-4
CASRESGGALETQYF	TGTGCCAGCAGAGAATCAGGGGGCGCCTTAGAGACCCAGTACTTC	TRBV6-5	TRBD1	once	TRBJ2-5
CASSYAAGGIRNTIYF	TGTGCCAGCAGTTATGCGGCAGGGGGCATTCGGAACACCATATATTTT	TRBV6-5	TRBD1	.	TRBJ1-3
CASSPGGGHGYTF	TGCGCCAGCAGCCCGGGGGGAGGGCATGGCTACACCTTC	TRBV4-3	.	once	TRBJ1-2
CASSHSSGEFGYTF	TGCGCCAGCAGCCACAGCTCGGGAGAATTTGGCTACACCTTC	TRBV5-1	.	.	TRBJ1-2
CASSLEPEAAYNSPLHF	TGTGCCAGCAGCTTAGAACCAGAGGCGGCCTATAATTCACCCCTCCACTTT	TRBV7-2	.	.	TRBJ1-6
CATSRDRGEAFF	TGTGCCACCAGCAGAGATCGGGGTGAAGCTTTCTTT	TRBV15	.	.	TRBJ1-1
CASSQEAGIEQYF	TGTGCCAGCAGCCAAGAGGCAGGGATCGAGCAGTACTTC	TRBV7-2	.	.	TRBJ2-7
CASSIQGAQFYNEQFF	TGTGCCAGTAGTATACAGGGGGCGCAGTTTTACAATGAGCAGTTCTTC	TRBV19	TRBD1	.	TRBJ2-1
CASSPDRGQETQYF	TGTGCCAGCAGCCCAGACAGGGGGCAAGAGACCCAGTACTTC	TRBV7-9	TRBD1	few	TRBJ2-5
CASSLGPPSSYNSPLHF	TGTGCCAGCAGCTTAGGACCGCCTAGCTCCTATAATTCACCCCTCCACTTT	TRBV13	.	.	TRBJ1-6
CASLGQGNTNYGYTF	TGTGCCAGCTTGGGACAGGGGAACACTAACTATGGCTACACCTTC	TRBV6-5	TRBD1	once	TRBJ1-2
CASSFPGTDTQYF	TGTGCCAGCAGCTTCCCGGGAACCGATACGCAGTATTTT	TRBV5-6	.	.	TRBJ2-3
CASSRTGGLGTEAFF	TGTGCCAGCAGTAGAACAGGGGGGTTAGGCACTGAAGCTTTCTTT	TRBV27	TRBD1	.	TRBJ1-1
CASTDTGGGNQPQHF	TGTGCCAGCACGGACACCGGGGGTGGCAATCAGCCCCAGCATTTT	TRBV6-1	.	.	TRBJ1-5
CASRLTGPYEKLFF	TGTGCCAGCAGATTGACAGGGCCGTATGAAAAACTGTTTTTT	TRBV28	TRBD1	.	TRBJ1-4
CASSVRLNQETQYF	TGTGCCAGCAGTGTAAGACTAAACCAAGAGACCCAGTACTTC	TRBV27	.	.	TRBJ2-5
CASSQESNGGGYNEQFF	TGTGCCAGCAGCCAAGAATCTAACGGGGGGGGATACAATGAGCAGTTCTTC	TRBV4-2	TRBD2	.	TRBJ2-1
CATSRVGTGAYEQYF	TGTGCCACCAGCAGAGTTGGGACGGGGGCCTACGAGCAGTACTTC	TRBV15	.	.	TRBJ2-7
CASEWVGGQNQPQNF	TGTGCCAGCGAGTGGGTAGGAGGACAGAATCAGCCCCAGAATTTT	TRBV28	.	.	TRBJ1-5
CASSYPGGGYTF	TGTGCCAGCAGCTACCCGGGGGGTGGCTACACCTTC	TRBV7-9	.	.	TRBJ1-2
CASSLLKGRTYNEQFF	TGTGCCAGTAGTCTCCTTAAGGGGAGGACCTACAATGAGCAGTTCTTC	TRBV19	.	.	TRBJ2-1
CASRKGQTLLGAFF	TGTGCCAGCAGAAAGGGGCAGACCCTCTTGGGAGCTTTCTTT	TRBV6-5	.	.	TRBJ1-1